The clone carrying this T cell receptor beta chain was seen a handful of times. Time point here: patch test 3, about 24 weeks after DPC sensitization. Treatment given: therapeutic diphenylcyclopropenone sensitization with weekly scalp DPC. Per germline, CDR1 SEHNR and CDR2 FQNEAQ (reference sequence). The CDR3 totals 17 residues. V trimming: 6 bases; J trimming: 4 bases; junction bases outside the gene matches: 14. TCRdb reanalysed the RACE reads using MiXCR and keeps one entry per CDR3 protein. The repertoire holds around 110,000 distinct CDR3 sequences, with 11% as singletons. The source of the sample is a study of human T cells and chemical hapten exposure.

The chain has TRBV7-9 and TRBJ2-5; 10 positions match TRBD1. The clonotype was recovered from a woman between 45 and 60 years old with alopecia areata. Some clones in this sample may be carry-over from other donors' samples. The starting material was whole blood, obtained in connection with sensitization to the hapten diphenylcyclopropenone (DPC). CDR3 sequence (DNA): TGTGCCAGCAGGAACCTACCCGGGACAGGGGAAGGAGAGACCCAGTACTTC. This codes for CASRNLPGTGEGETQYF.